This T cell receptor (beta chain) was sequenced for a study of molecular identifiers for immune sequencing clone quantification. Study findings and constraints: Over 97% of CMV-specific effector molecules, but under 1% of naive ones, were in clones above 20 copies. Amid around 980,000 naive cells, spiked Jurkat TCR RNA from one cell was reportedly still detectable.

Of note for this clonotype: Its specificity is not known.

Germline CDR1 and CDR2: MNHEY and SMNVEV (reference sequence). Trimming removed 3 bases from V and 4 bases from J, with 15 bases in between. This CDR3 comprises 15 residues. Bulk TCR libraries were made with methods that had been previously described and with listed TCR primers. TCRdb called the PCR reads again in MiXCR, with one record for every CDR3 protein. The data hold about 8,400 distinct CDR3 sequences, with around 30% observed a single time. A CD8+CD4-CCR7+CD45RA+ phenotype served as the sorting definition for naive CD8 T cells. Sequences were obtained from naive CD8+ T cells from blood, with Jurkat cell RNA spiked in. Subset denoted: FACS-sorted CD8+CD4-CCR7+CD45RA+ naive T cells. The V and J genes are TRBV27 and TRBJ2-5; D is tentatively TRBD1 or TRBD2 (5 bases each). The TCR comes from a human donor in good health. Some libraries in this study had Jurkat cell RNA spiked in. The CDR3 region is CASSLLRGRVETQYF. CDR3 DNA sequence: TGTGCCAGCAGTTTGCTCCGGGGCAGGGTAGAGACCCAGTACTTC.